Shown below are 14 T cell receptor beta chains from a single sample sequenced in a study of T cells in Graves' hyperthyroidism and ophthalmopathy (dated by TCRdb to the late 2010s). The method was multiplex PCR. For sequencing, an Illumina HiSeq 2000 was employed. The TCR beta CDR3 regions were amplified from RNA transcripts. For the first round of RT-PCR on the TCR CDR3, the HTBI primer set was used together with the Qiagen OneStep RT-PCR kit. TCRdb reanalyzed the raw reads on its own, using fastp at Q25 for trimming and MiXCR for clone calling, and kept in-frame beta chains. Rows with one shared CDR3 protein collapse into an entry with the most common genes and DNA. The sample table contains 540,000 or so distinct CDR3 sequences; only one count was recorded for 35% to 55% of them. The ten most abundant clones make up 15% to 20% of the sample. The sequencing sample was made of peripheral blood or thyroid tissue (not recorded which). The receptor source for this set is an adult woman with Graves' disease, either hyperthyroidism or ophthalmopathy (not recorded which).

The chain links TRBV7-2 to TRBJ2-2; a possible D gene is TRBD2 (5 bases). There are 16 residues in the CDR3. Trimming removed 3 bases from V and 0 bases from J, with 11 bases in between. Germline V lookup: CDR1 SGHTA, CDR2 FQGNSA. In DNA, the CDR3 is TGTGCCAGCAGCTTGCGGGTGGGTCCGAACACCGGGGAGCTGTTTTTT. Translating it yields CASSLRVGPNTGELFF.

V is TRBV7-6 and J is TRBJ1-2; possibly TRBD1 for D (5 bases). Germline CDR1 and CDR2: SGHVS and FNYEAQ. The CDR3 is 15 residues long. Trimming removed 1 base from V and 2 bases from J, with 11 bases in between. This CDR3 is CASSLGRGRNYGYTF. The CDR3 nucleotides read TGTGCCAGCAGCTTAGGGAGGGGCCGCAACTATGGCTACACCTTC.

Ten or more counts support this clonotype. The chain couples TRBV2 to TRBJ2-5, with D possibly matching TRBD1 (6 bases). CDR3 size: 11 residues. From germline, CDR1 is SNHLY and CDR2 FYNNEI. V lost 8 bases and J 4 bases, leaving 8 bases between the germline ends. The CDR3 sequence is CASDRRETQYF. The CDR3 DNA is TGTGCCAGCGACAGGCGAGAGACCCAGTACTTC.

CDR3 residues: CASSSRSWAFF. CDR3 nucleotide sequence: TGTGCCAGCTCCTCACGGTCCTGGGCTTTCTTT. The chain links TRBV7-9 to TRBJ1-1; D is uncertain. V was trimmed by 8 bases and J by 11 bases, leaving 15 bases between them. The germline V gene encodes CDR1 SEHNR and CDR2 FQNEAQ (reference sequence). This CDR3 has 11 amino acids.

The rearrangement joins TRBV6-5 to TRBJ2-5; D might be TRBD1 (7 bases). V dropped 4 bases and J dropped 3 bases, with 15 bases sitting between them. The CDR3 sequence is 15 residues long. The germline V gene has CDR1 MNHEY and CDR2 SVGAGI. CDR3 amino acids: CASSLAGGLEETQYF. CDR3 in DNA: TGTGCCAGCAGTTTAGCAGGGGGACTCGAAGAGACCCAGTACTTC.

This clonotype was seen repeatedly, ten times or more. The CDR3 spells CASSLEALPLYEQYF. The CDR3 DNA reads TGCGCCAGCAGCTTGGAGGCCCTACCCCTCTACGAGCAGTACTTC. This rearrangement joins TRBV5-1 to TRBJ2-7, with no clear D. Germline V gives CDR1 SGHRS, CDR2 YFSETQ. Trimming shortened V by 0 bases and J by 3 bases, and 13 bases separated the two germline ends. The CDR3 sequence is 15 residues long.

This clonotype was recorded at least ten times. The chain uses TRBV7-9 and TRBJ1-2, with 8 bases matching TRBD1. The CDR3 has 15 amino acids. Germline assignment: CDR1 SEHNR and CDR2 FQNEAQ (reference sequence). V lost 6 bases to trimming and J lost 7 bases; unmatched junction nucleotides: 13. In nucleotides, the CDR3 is TGTGCCAGCAGATCAGGACAGGGCTGGAGCAGTGGCTACACCTTC. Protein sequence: CASRSGQGWSSGYTF. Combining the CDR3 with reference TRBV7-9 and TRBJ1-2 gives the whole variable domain DTGVSQNPRHKITKRGQNVTFRCDPISEHNRLYWYRQTLGQGPEFLTYFQNEAQLEKSRLLSDRFSAERPKGSFSTLEIQRTEQGDSAMYLCASRSGQGWSSGYTFGSGTRLTVV.

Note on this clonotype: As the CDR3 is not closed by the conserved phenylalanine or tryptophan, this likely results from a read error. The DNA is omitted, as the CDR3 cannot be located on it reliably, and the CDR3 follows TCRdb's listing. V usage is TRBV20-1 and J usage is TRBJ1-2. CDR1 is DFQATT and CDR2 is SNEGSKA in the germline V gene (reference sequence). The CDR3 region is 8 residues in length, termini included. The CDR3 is CSARDGRE.

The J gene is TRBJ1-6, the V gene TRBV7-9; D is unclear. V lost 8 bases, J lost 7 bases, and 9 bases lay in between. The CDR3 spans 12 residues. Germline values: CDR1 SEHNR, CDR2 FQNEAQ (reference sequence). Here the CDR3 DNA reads TGTGCCAGCCGAACCCGGAATTCACCCCTCCACTTT. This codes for CASRTRNSPLHF.

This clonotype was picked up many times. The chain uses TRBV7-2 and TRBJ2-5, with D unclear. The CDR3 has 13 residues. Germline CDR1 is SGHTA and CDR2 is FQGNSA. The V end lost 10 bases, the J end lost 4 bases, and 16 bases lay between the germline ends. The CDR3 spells CANDRDPSETQYF. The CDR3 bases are TGTGCCAATGATAGAGACCCTTCAGAGACCCAGTACTTC.

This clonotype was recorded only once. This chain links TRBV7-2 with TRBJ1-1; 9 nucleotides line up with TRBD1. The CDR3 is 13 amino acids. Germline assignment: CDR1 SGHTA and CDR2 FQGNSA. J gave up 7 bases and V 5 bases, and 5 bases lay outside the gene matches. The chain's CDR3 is CASSQRQGGEAFF. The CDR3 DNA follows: TGTGCCAGCAGCCAGCGACAGGGGGGTGAAGCTTTCTTT.

The CDR3 loop reads CASSQISYEQYF. CDR3 coding DNA: TGTGCCAGCAGCCAGATCAGTTACGAGCAGTACTTC. The chain couples TRBV3-1 to TRBJ2-7, with unresolved D. Trimming took 3 bases from V and 4 from J, leaving 7 bases between them. Per germline, CDR1 LGHDT and CDR2 YNNKEL (reference sequence). The CDR3 runs to 12 residues.

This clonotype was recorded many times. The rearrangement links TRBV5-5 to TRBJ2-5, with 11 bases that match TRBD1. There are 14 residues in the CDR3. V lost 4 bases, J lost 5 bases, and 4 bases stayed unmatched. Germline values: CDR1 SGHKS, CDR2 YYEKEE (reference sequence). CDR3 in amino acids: CASSGTGGLETQYF. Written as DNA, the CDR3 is TGTGCCAGCAGCGGGACAGGGGGTTTGGAGACCCAGTACTTC.

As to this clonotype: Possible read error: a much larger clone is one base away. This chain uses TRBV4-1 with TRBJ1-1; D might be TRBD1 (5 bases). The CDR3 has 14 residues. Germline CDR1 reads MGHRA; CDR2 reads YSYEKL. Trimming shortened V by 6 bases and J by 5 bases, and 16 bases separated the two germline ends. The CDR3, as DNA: TGCGCCAGCAGACGATGGAAAGGGGTTACTGAAGCTTTCTTT. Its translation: CASRRWKGVTEAFF.